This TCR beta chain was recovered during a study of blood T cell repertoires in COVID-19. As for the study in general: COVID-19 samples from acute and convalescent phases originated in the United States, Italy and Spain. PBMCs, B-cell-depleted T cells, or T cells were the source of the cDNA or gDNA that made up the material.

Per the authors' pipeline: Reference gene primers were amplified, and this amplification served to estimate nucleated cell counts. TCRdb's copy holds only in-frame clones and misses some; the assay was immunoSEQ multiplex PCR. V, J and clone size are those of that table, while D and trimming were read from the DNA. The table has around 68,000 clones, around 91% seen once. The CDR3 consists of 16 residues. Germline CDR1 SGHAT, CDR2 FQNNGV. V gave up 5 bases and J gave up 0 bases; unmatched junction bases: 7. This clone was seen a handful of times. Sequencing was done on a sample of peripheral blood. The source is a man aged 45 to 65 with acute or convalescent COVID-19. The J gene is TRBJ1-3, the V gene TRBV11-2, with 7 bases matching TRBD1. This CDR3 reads CASSRGQTTSGNTIYF. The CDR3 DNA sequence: TGTGCCAGCAGCAGGGGACAGACAACCTCTGGAAACACCATATATTTT.